The rows below give T cell receptor beta chains drawn from one sample of a study of T cell changes during pregnancy in multiple sclerosis. Profiled with immunoSEQ multiplex PCR; TCRdb holds only in-frame clones, not every one. The sample has just under 80,000 clones, 93% seen once. Source: peripheral blood, taken in the second trimester of pregnancy. All receptors come from a female donor in good health, enrolled as a control in a pregnancy study. Each CDR3 is given with its conserved first and last residue. Each record gives: clone size, V gene, J gene, CDR3 protein. A row's size may be missing; if present it is once, few, many or a size class.

NA,TRBV10-3,TRBJ1-2,CATEGDGYTF
NA,TRBV27,TRBJ2-1,CASQQGMNEQFF
NA,TRBV7-9,TRBJ2-6,CASRRTGGSGANVLTF
NA,TRBV4-1,TRBJ1-6,CASSQGRTSSYNSPLHF
NA,TRBV4-2,TRBJ1-3,CASSQDRPLDLHF
NA,TRBV25-1,TRBJ2-1,CASSVTTGTPNNEQFF
NA,TRBV6-4,TRBJ1-1,CASRGTGRLSMNTEAFF
NA,TRBV4-1,TRBJ1-2,CASSLTGVYGYTF
NA,TRBV6-8,TRBJ1-5,CASSYPPAQHF
NA,TRBV5-1,TRBJ2-1,CASSLINSPGEEQFF
NA,TRBV2,TRBJ1-2,CASMGRAHNYGYTF
NA,TRBV28,TRBJ1-5,CASSLLRLRDTASNQPQHF
NA,TRBV2,TRBJ2-2,CASRARTSWITGELFF
NA,TRBV7-2,TRBJ1-6,CASSLNGVGVGNSPLHF
NA,TRBV4-3,TRBJ1-3,CASSSNALNSGNTIYF
NA,TRBV14,TRBJ2-7,CASSQTLDEQYF
NA,TRBV30,TRBJ1-3,CAWSVLGLSSGNTIYF
NA,TRBV4-1,TRBJ1-1,CASSQARSANTEAFF
NA,TRBV29-1,TRBJ2-1,CSVEGERGGYSYNEQFF
once,TRBV4-1,TRBJ2-7,CASSQEGTGGISEQYF
once,TRBV27,TRBJ2-1,CASSFSGGAGDEQFF
NA,TRBV21-1,TRBJ1-6,CASSKGGTQKSPLHF
NA,TRBV4-3,TRBJ2-3,CASSQEASGATDTQYF